A selection of T cell receptor beta chains follows, all from one sample in a study of CD8 T cells in Susac syndrome. One entry per CDR3 protein, called by TCRdb with MiXCR from the immunoSEQ multiplex PCR reads. The sample has about 430,000 distinct CDR3 sequences, 75% to 90% seen once. Sequencing input: CD8+ T cells from PBMCs. All receptors derive from a human donor with multiple sclerosis. Both conserved end residues are part of each CDR3. Each record gives: clone size, J gene, V gene, D gene, CDR3 DNA, CDR3 protein. D genes are given only for firm matches. Some rows have no size entry. The others give once, few or many, or a class for an expanded clone.

NA TRBJ2-3 TRBV6-4 TRBD2 TGTGCCAGCAGTGACTCGAGCGGGGGGAGCACAGATACGCAGTATTTT CASSDSSGGSTDTQYF
NA TRBJ2-5 TRBV29-1 NA TGCAGCGTTGAAGAGAGGTACCAAGAGACCCAGTACTTC CSVEERYQETQYF
NA TRBJ2-7 TRBV3-1 NA TGTGCCAGCAGCCAGAACCGGGACTTCCACGAGCAGTACTTC CASSQNRDFHEQYF
NA TRBJ1-1 TRBV6-5 NA TGTGCCAGCAGTTACACCGACGCAGCTGAAGCTTTCTTT CASSYTDAAEAFF
NA TRBJ1-2 TRBV10-3 NA TGTGCCATCAGTGGGTGGTGGAGGGAGGACTATGGCTACACCTTC CAISGWWREDYGYTF
NA TRBJ1-2 TRBV2 NA TGTGCCAGCAGTGAATGGGCAGGGGACAACTATGGCTACACCTTC CASSEWAGDNYGYTF
NA TRBJ2-5 TRBV15 TRBD2 TGTGCCACCAGCAGAGGAACTAGCGGGAGTAAGGAGACCCAGTACTTC CATSRGTSGSKETQYF
once TRBJ2-7 TRBV28 TRBD1 TGTGCCAGCGGAGGACAGGGGGCGGTAGAGCAGTACTTC CASGGQGAVEQYF
few TRBJ2-7 TRBV7-6 NA TGTGCCAGCAGCTTAGCTGGCAGTGCCTACGAGCAGTACTTC CASSLAGSAYEQYF
NA TRBJ2-7 TRBV15 TRBD1 TGTGCCACCAGCGTCCGGGACAGTGGGTACGAGCAGTACTTC CATSVRDSGYEQYF
NA TRBJ1-1 TRBV11-2 NA TGTGCCAGCAGCTTAGATGGGGGGGCGCCTGAAGCTTTCTTT CASSLDGGAPEAFF
NA TRBJ2-3 TRBV9 TRBD2 TGTGCCAGCAGCGCGGGGGACTACCCTTCGGGCGAAGATACGCAGTATTTT CASSAGDYPSGEDTQYF
NA TRBJ2-2 TRBV5-1 NA TGCGCCAGCAGGGCGCCTGCGGCCGGGTTTAACACCGGGGAGCTGTTTTTT CASRAPAAGFNTGELFF
NA TRBJ2-1 TRBV3-1 TRBD2 TGTGCCAGCAGCCCTCAGCGGGAGGGCAGCAATGAGCAGTTCTTC CASSPQREGSNEQFF
NA TRBJ2-7 TRBV27 TRBD1 TGTGCCAGCAGTGGGGACAGGGGGCACGACGAGCAGTACTTC CASSGDRGHDEQYF
few TRBJ2-1 TRBV7-9 TRBD2 TGTGCCAGCAGCTTTGTGCTAGCGGGAGAATCTTGGAATGAGCAGTTCTTC CASSFVLAGESWNEQFF
once TRBJ2-5 TRBV9 TRBD2 TGTGCCAGCAGCGGAAGCGGGGGCCAAGAGACCCAGTACTTC CASSGSGGQETQYF
NA TRBJ2-7 TRBV9 NA TGTGCCAGCAGCGGTAGTAACTCCTACGAGCAGTACTTC CASSGSNSYEQYF
NA TRBJ2-7 TRBV19 TRBD1 TGTGCCAGTAGTGCCACACAGGGGGCGGTGTCGCAGTACTTC CASSATQGAVSQYF
NA TRBJ1-1 TRBV4-1 TRBD1 TGCGCCAGCAGCCATGGACAGGGAGCAGACACTGAAGCTTTCTTT CASSHGQGADTEAFF
NA TRBJ2-7 TRBV5-1 NA TGCGCCAGCAGCTTTCGTGGCACGGAGGAGCAGTACTTC CASSFRGTEEQYF
NA TRBJ1-5 TRBV27 NA TGTGCCAGCCGGAAAAGGGGGACCAGCAATCAGCCCCAGCATTTT CASRKRGTSNQPQHF
NA TRBJ2-2 TRBV6-1 NA TGTGCCAGCAGTGTTTTAGAAGCGCAGGGACCCGGGGAGCTGTTTTTT CASSVLEAQGPGELFF
once TRBJ2-2 TRBV5-5 TRBD1 TGTGCCAGCATGTTGGACAGGGGAGGAACCGGGGAGCTGTTTTTT CASMLDRGGTGELFF
NA TRBJ2-1 TRBV14 TRBD2 TGTGCCAGCAGCAAGACTAGCGGGAACAATGAGCAGTTCTTC CASSKTSGNNEQFF
NA TRBJ1-1 TRBV3-1 TRBD1 TGTGCCAGCAGCCACCGACAGGGGGTAGAAACTGAAGCTTTCTTT CASSHRQGVETEAFF
NA TRBJ2-7 TRBV6-6 NA TGTGCCAGCAGTTACCCGGACCGGCCCTACGAGCAGTACTTC CASSYPDRPYEQYF
NA TRBJ2-1 TRBV24-1 NA TGTGCCACCAGTGAGAGCTCCTACAATGAGCAGTTCTTC CATSESSYNEQFF
NA TRBJ1-1 TRBV9 NA TGTGCCAGCAGCGTAATGTTGAACACTGAAGCTTTCTTT CASSVMLNTEAFF
NA TRBJ1-1 TRBV4-1 NA TGCGCCAGCAGCCAAAGAGGGGAACCGAACACTGAAGCTTTCTTT CASSQRGEPNTEAFF
once TRBJ2-4 TRBV9 NA TGTGCCAGCAGCTCGTCGGTGTTAGCGGCAAATAACATTCAGTACTTC CASSSSVLAANNIQYF
NA TRBJ2-2 TRBV14 TRBD2 TGTGCCAGCAGCCTCCGGGATAGCGGGAGCCCCGGGGAGCTGTTTTTT CASSLRDSGSPGELFF
few TRBJ2-7 TRBV12-3/TRBV12-4 NA TGTGCCAGCAGGGACGGGAGTGCAGCCGAGCAGTACTTC CASRDGSAAEQYF
NA TRBJ2-1 TRBV5-4 NA TGTGCCAGCAGGTCAGGGGTTGAGCAGTTCTTC CASRSGVEQFF
NA TRBJ2-7 TRBV2 NA TGTGCCAGCAGTGCCGGCCGACCGGGCGAGCAGTACTTC CASSAGRPGEQYF
NA TRBJ2-7 TRBV7-6 NA TGTGCCAGCAGCTCCCCCGGAAGGGGTGAATACGAGCAGTACTTC CASSSPGRGEYEQYF
NA TRBJ2-1 TRBV12-3/TRBV12-4 NA TGTGCCAGCAGTCATACACCAGAAAGGCAGTTCTTC CASSHTPERQFF
NA TRBJ2-5 TRBV7-6 TRBD2 TGTGCCAGCAGCTTATGGGCCACCGACAGGGATTGGACTAGCGGGGGGGAAGAGACCCAGTACTTC CASSLWATDRDWTSGGEETQYF
NA TRBJ2-2 TRBV5-1 TRBD1 TGCGCCAGCAGCTATGGGACAGGGGGTTATACCGGGGAGCTGTTTTTT CASSYGTGGYTGELFF
NA TRBJ1-5 TRBV6-1 TRBD1 TGTGCCAGCAGTGAAACCCCAGGGGGAGACAATCAGCCCCAGCATTTT CASSETPGGDNQPQHF
NA TRBJ1-5 TRBV28 NA TGTGCCAGCAGTCAAATTAATCAGCCCCAGCATTTT CASSQINQPQHF
NA TRBJ1-1 TRBV6-5 NA TGTGCCAGCAGTCCTGAGGGAAGGTACACTGAAGCTTTCTTT CASSPEGRYTEAFF
NA TRBJ2-2 TRBV13 TRBD1 TGTGCCAGCAGCCCACGACAGGGTCTAACCGGGGAGCTGTTTTTT CASSPRQGLTGELFF
once TRBJ2-3 TRBV27 TRBD2 TGTGCCAGCGGGGGTAGCGGGAGGGCGTCGACAGATACGCAGTATTTT CASGGSGRASTDTQYF
NA TRBJ2-7 TRBV27 TRBD2 TGTGCCAGCAGTCCGGGGGGGACCCCCTACGAGCAGTACTTC CASSPGGTPYEQYF
NA TRBJ2-1 TRBV29-1 NA TGCAGCGTTGGTTTTTACGAGGGTGAGCAGTTCTTC CSVGFYEGEQFF
NA TRBJ2-7 TRBV19 NA TGTGCCAGTAGTGCCCCAGGGGACGAGCAGTACTTC CASSAPGDEQYF
NA TRBJ2-1 TRBV4-1 TRBD2 TGCGCCAGCAGCCAAGTGGGACTAGTTTCGAATGAGCAGTTCTTC CASSQVGLVSNEQFF
once TRBJ2-4 TRBV5-1 NA TGCGCCAGCAGCTACGATTTCACGGACGCCAAAAACATTCAGTACTTC CASSYDFTDAKNIQYF
once TRBJ2-3 TRBV5-4 TRBD1 TGTGCCAGCAGCTTGGGACAGGGGGTTACAGATACGCAGTATTTT CASSLGQGVTDTQYF
NA TRBJ1-1 TRBV11-2 TRBD1 TGTGCCAGCAGCGGGAGGGGACAGGGGGCCACTGAAGCTTTCTTT CASSGRGQGATEAFF
NA TRBJ2-5 TRBV5-6 TRBD1 TGTGCCAGCAGCTGGGACAGGGTAGAGACCCAGTACTTC CASSWDRVETQYF
NA TRBJ1-1 TRBV5-1 TRBD1 TGCGCCAGCAGCGAATCCGGTGTCGGGCAGGGGGTTTTCTTT CASSESGVGQGVFF
NA TRBJ1-1 TRBV4-1 TRBD1 TGCGCCAGCAGCTGGGACAGGGGAGGCGCTGAAGCTTTCTTT CASSWDRGGAEAFF
NA TRBJ2-1 TRBV28 NA TGTGCCAGCAGTTTACGGGCCACGCAGTTCTTC CASSLRATQFF
NA TRBJ1-1 TRBV10-1 TRBD1 TGCGCCAGCAGTGAGCCTCTACGGGACAGGGGACTGATAGTCACTGAAGCTTTCTTT CASSEPLRDRGLIVTEAFF
NA TRBJ2-7 TRBV5-8 TRBD2 TGTGCCAGCAGCGCGGCTGTAGGACTAGCGGATTACAAGCAGTACTTC CASSAAVGLADYKQYF